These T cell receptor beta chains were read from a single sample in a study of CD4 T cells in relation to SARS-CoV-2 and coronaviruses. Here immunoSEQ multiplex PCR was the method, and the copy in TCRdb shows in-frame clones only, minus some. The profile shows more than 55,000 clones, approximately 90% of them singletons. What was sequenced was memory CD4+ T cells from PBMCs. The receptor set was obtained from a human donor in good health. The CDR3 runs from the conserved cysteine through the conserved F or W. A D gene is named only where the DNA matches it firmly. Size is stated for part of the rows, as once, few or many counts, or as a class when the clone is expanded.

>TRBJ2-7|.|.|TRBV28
CASSLLPSYEQYF
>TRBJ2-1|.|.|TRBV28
CASNLLAGEQFF
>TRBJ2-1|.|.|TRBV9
CASSANQGPPNEQFF
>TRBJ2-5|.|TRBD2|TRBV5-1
CASSFLAGGGETQYF
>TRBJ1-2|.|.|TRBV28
CASSLWVGGRSGYTF
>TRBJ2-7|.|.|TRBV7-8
CASSLNLGAFPYEQYF
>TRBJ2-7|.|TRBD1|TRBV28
CASSTPGTGGAKGVKQYF
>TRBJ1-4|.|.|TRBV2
CASSGQTASWAFF
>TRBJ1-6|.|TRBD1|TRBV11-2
CASSSGQGGNSPLHF
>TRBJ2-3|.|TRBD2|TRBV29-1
CSAAGTSGTDTQYF
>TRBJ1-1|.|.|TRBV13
CASSLGKWNTEAFF
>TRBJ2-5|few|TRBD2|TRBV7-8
CASSHGPGGQETQYF
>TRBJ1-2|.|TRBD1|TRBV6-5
CASMLGQGLGYTF
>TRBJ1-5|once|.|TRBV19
CASSIRDFSNQPQHF
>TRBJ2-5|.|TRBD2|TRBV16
CASTTTGLAGEAQETQYF
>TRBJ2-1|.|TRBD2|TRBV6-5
CASSHSGTNNEQFF
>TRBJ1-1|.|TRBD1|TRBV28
CASNSGSPGGIEAFF
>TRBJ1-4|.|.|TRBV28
CASARELNEKLFF
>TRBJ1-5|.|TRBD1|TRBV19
CASSIEPGTALQPQHF
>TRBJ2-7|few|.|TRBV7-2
CASSPYSREQYF
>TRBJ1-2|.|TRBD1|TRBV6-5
CASRAGGTGKDGYTF
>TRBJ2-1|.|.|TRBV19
CASSGRAGVNEQFF
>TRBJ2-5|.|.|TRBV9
CASSWGDPETQYF
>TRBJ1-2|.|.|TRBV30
CACQRLGGYTF
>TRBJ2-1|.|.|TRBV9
CASSVDVREQFF
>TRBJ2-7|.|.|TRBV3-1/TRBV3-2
CASSPLGYEQYF
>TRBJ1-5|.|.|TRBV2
CASSASYSNQPQHF
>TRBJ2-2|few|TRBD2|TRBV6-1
CASSEAGLAGGTGELFF
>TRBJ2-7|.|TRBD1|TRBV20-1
CSASSGTGAEQYF
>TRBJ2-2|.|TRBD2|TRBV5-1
CASSKSSGSLNTGELFF
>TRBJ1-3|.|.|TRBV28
CASRGPRSGNTIYF
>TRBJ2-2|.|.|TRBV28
CASSSTGLLGTGELFF
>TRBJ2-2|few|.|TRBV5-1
CASSLDPVGELFF
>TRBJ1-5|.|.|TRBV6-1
CASSEFPGPFHF
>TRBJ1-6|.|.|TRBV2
CATLQGSWGNSPLHF
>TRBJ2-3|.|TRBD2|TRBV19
CASSGLAGGRNTQYF
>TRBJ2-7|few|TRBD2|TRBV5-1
CASSLNPTSGSYEQYF
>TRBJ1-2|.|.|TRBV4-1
CASSQDLSYGYTF
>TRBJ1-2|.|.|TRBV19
CASSRRTGTGADGYTF
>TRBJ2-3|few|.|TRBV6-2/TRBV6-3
CASSPTEDTQYF
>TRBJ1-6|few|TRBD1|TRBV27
CAIIINRGLVSNSPLHF
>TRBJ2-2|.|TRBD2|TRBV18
CASSAVKLSGRENTGELFF
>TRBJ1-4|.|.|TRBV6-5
CASKGEKATNEKLFF
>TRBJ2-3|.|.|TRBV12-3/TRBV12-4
CASSFPPTDTQYF
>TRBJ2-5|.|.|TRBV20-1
CSASHGGRRQETQYF